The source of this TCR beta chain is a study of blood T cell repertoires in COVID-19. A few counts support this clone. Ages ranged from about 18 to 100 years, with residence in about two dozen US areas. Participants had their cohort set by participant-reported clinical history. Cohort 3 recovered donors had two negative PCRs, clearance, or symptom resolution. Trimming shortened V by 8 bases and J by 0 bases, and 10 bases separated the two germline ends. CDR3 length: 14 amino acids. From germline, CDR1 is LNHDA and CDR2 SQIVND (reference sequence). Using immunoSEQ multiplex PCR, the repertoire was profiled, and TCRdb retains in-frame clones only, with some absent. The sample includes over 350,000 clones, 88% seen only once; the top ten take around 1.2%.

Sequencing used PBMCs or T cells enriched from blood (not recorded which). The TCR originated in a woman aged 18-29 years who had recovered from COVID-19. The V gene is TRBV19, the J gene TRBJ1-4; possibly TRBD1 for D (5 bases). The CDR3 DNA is TGTGCCAGTGGCGACAGAGCAACTAATGAAAAACTGTTTTTT. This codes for CASGDRATNEKLFF.